The rows below give T cell receptor beta chains drawn from one sample of a study of response to subunit inactivated influenza vaccine. Each CDR3 protein gets one entry after TCRdb re-called the RT-PCR reads with MiXCR. The repertoire has more than 550,000 distinct CDR3 sequences, over 9% of them found once; the top ten carry approximately 11%. A further study also used this sample, focusing on T cells expressing NK-cell markers.

This specimen was PBMCs from blood, taken on the day of vaccination. All receptors come from a man aged 45 to 65 who received an inactivated influenza vaccine. The CDR3 runs from the conserved cysteine through the conserved F or W. D genes are given only for firm matches. Only some rows state a clone size, as once, few, many or a class for expanded clones.

d_gene | abundance | j_gene | v_gene | CDR3aa | CDR3nt
- | - | TRBJ2-2 | TRBV5-1 | CASAATNTGELFF | TGCGCCAGCGCGGCTACGAACACCGGGGAGCTGTTTTTT
- | once | TRBJ2-5 | TRBV5-6 | CASSLDGGQVTQYF | TGTGCCAGCAGCTTGGACGGCGGGCAGGTGACCCAGTACTTC
TRBD2 | - | TRBJ2-3 | TRBV6-5 | CASTVLAGGSTDTQYF | TGTGCCAGCACTGTACTAGCGGGGGGTAGCACAGATACGCAGTATTTT
- | many | TRBJ2-1 | TRBV12-3/TRBV12-4 | CASSPPGLASYNEQFF | TGTGCCAGCAGTCCCCCGGGGCTAGCGTCCTACAATGAGCAGTTCTTC
TRBD1 | few | TRBJ2-7 | TRBV5-1 | CASSWGQGRAYEQYF | TGCGCCAGCAGCTGGGGACAGGGGAGGGCCTACGAGCAGTACTTC
TRBD2 | few | TRBJ2-1 | TRBV7-2 | CASSLAPSGTSEQFF | TGTGCCAGCAGCTTAGCTCCTAGCGGGACCAGTGAGCAGTTCTTC
TRBD1 | few | TRBJ2-1 | TRBV18 | CASSPRPGGLEQFF | TGTGCCAGCTCACCACGGCCAGGGGGCCTTGAGCAGTTCTTC
TRBD2 | - | TRBJ2-3 | TRBV28 | CASRMAGGVDTQYF | TGTGCCAGCAGGATGGCGGGAGGGGTGGATACGCAGTATTTT
TRBD2 | few | TRBJ2-3 | TRBV28 | CASSLLAGVFTDTQYF | TGTGCCAGCAGTTTGCTAGCGGGAGTGTTCACAGATACGCAGTATTTT
- | many | TRBJ2-7 | TRBV11-2 | CASSLDSNTYEQYF | TGTGCCAGCAGCTTAGACTCAAATACCTACGAGCAGTACTTC
- | few | TRBJ1-2 | TRBV5-6 | CASTMTRDYGYTF | TGTGCCAGCACCATGACGAGGGACTATGGCTACACCTTC
- | many | TRBJ2-7 | TRBV29-1 | CSVRTETYEQYF | TGCAGCGTGAGGACAGAAACCTACGAGCAGTACTTC
- | many | TRBJ2-5 | TRBV6-2/TRBV6-3 | CASSYPSRELAETQYF | TGTGCCAGCAGTTACCCATCCAGAGAATTGGCCGAGACCCAGTACTTC
- | few | TRBJ2-3 | TRBV7-2 | CASIPGTITDTQYF | TGTGCCAGCATCCCCGGGACGATCACAGATACGCAGTATTTT
- | - | TRBJ2-7 | TRBV11-1 | CASSLDRRAYEQYF | TGTGCCAGCAGCTTAGACCGCCGAGCCTACGAGCAGTACTTC
- | - | TRBJ1-4 | TRBV7-8 | CASSLNQGATNEKLFF | TGTGCCAGCAGCTTAAACCAGGGCGCAACTAATGAAAAACTGTTTTTT
- | few | TRBJ1-6 | TRBV12-3/TRBV12-4 | CASSSGVGGSPLHF | TGTGCCAGCAGTTCAGGGGTAGGCGGTTCACCCCTCCACTTT
- | - | TRBJ1-4 | TRBV5-1 | CASSPGSTNEKLFF | TGCGCCAGCAGCCCAGGGAGCACGAATGAAAAACTGTTTTTT
- | few | TRBJ1-4 | TRBV12-3/TRBV12-4 | CASRRDGGNEKLFF | TGTGCCAGCAGGAGGGACGGGGGTAATGAAAAACTGTTTTTT
TRBD2 | - | TRBJ2-3 | TRBV4-3 | CASSQERGGLTDTQYF | TGCGCCAGCAGCCAAGAGCGGGGGGGCCTCACAGATACGCAGTATTTT
TRBD2 | - | TRBJ2-7 | TRBV10-3 | CATGLATEYEQYF | TGTGCCACGGGACTAGCCACGGAATACGAGCAGTACTTC
- | few | TRBJ1-1 | TRBV3-1 | CASSPDSTEAFF | TGTGCCAGCAGCCCAGACAGTACTGAAGCTTTCTTT